One sample yielded the 25 T cell receptor beta chains listed below, sequenced in a study of blood T cells in healthy people across ages. The second PCR ran roughly 7 to 11 cycles with a sample-barcoded 5' primer and J-beta primers. MiXCR, run by TCRdb on the 5' RACE reads, gives a single entry per CDR3 protein. The sample gives hundreds of thousands of distinct CDR3 sequences, 32% of which show up once; roughly 14% is in the top ten. The source material was blood. Receptors were obtained from an elderly woman in good health.

This clonotype was recorded many times. The J gene is TRBJ2-7, the V gene TRBV28, with TRBD1 matching over 8 bases. The CDR3 runs to 15 residues. Germline loops: CDR1 MDHEN, CDR2 SYDVKM. V lost 5 bases and J lost 5; bases outside the gene matches: 11. CDR3 nucleotide sequence: TGTGCCAGCAGTCATCTATCGCAGGGGGCGGACGAGCAGTACTTC. Its translation: CASSHLSQGADEQYF.

This clonotype came up many times. The chain combines TRBV6-1 with TRBJ2-5; possibly TRBD1 for D (5 bases). The CDR3 is 15 residues long. The germline V gene encodes CDR1 MNHNS and CDR2 SASEGT. The V end was cut by 5 bases, the J end by 2 bases, with 15 bases between. DNA for the CDR3: TGTGCCAGCAGTCCAATACAGGTCTTACAAGAGACCCAGTACTTC. Translated, it gives CASSPIQVLQETQYF.

In this sample, this clonotype turned up many times. This chain links TRBV30 with TRBJ1-2; D may be TRBD1 (5 bases). The germline V gene has CDR1 GTSNPN and CDR2 SVGIG (reference sequence). The CDR3 extends over 11 amino acids. The CDR3 DNA follows: TGTTCCATGGAGGGGAACTATGGCTACACCTTC. This sequence encodes CSMEGNYGYTF.

This chain links TRBV7-2 with TRBJ2-3; D perhaps matches TRBD2 (5 bases). The CDR3 has 13 amino acids. From germline, CDR1 is SGHTA and CDR2 FQGNSA. Trimming removed 5 bases at V and 6 bases at J, with 12 bases between. The CDR3 spells CASSPLQRDTQYF. CDR3 bases: TGTGCCAGCAGCCCTTTGCAGCGGGATACGCAGTATTTT.

In its sample, this clonotype was seen a few times. The chain has TRBV5-6 and TRBJ1-4; D may be TRBD1 (5 bases). Trimming stripped 4 bases from V and 0 bases from J, with 19 bases between. CDR1 and CDR2 (germline): SGHDT, YYEEEE. The CDR3 totals 18 residues. The CDR3 DNA reads as TGTGCCAGCAGCCTGCTGGGGGGGGTCCCCGCAACTAATGAAAAACTGTTTTTT. It translates to CASSLLGGVPATNEKLFF.

This clonotype was counted many times. V is TRBV7-8 and J is TRBJ1-6, with D possibly matching TRBD1 (5 bases). Trimming cost V 2 bases and J 6 bases, with 8 bases left between them. Germline lookup yields CDR1 SGHVS and CDR2 FQNEAQ. CDR3 length: 14 residues. For the CDR3, the DNA is TGTGCCAGCAGCTTAATGCAGGGTAATTCACCCCTCCACTTT. Translated, it gives CASSLMQGNSPLHF.

The chain couples TRBV7-2 to TRBJ2-5, with 12 bases that match TRBD1. Germline CDR1 SGHTA, CDR2 FQGNSA. This CDR3 is 15 amino acids long. The V and J ends lost 5 bases and 7 bases, in that order; junction bases with no gene match: 8. DNA of the CDR3: TGTGCCAGCAGCCCGAGTGGGACAGGGGGCTGGACCCAGTACTTC. It codes for CASSPSGTGGWTQYF. Combining the CDR3 with reference TRBV7-2 and TRBJ2-5 gives the whole variable domain GAGVSQSPSNKVTEKGKDVELRCDPISGHTALYWYRQSLGQGLEFLIYFQGNSAPDKSGLPSDRFSAERTGGSVSTLTIQRTQQEDSAVYLCASSPSGTGGWTQYFGPGTRLLVL.

This clonotype showed up just a few times. The V and J genes are TRBV20-1 and TRBJ2-1; no reliable D call. The CDR3 extends over 20 amino acids. The germline V and J ends were trimmed by 0 bases and 0 bases, with 24 bases remaining between them. Germline assignment: CDR1 DFQATT and CDR2 SNEGSKA (reference sequence). The CDR3 protein is CSAREDRRPHSSSSYNEQFF. The DNA for the CDR3 is TGCAGTGCTAGAGAGGATAGGCGGCCGCACTCGTCGAGCTCCTACAATGAGCAGTTCTTC.

This clonotype has ten or more counts. The rearrangement links TRBV20-1 to TRBJ1-5, with 9 bases aligning to TRBD1. The CDR3 loop spans 14 amino acids. Germline V lookup: CDR1 DFQATT, CDR2 SNEGSKA (reference sequence). J was trimmed by 5 bases and V by 1 base; bases with no gene match: 3. The CDR3 loop reads CSARGGQGYQPQHF. The CDR3 bases are TGCAGTGCTAGAGGGGGACAGGGTTATCAGCCCCAGCATTTT.

Of note for this clonotype: A much larger clone lies one base from this, so it may be a read error. The chain couples TRBV20-1 to TRBJ1-2; D remains unclear. The CDR3 has 12 amino acids. CDR1 DFQATT and CDR2 SNEGSKA come from the germline V gene (reference sequence). CDR3 sequence reads: CSARDGLEGCTF. DNA for the CDR3: TGCAGTGCTAGAGACGGCCTAGAAGGCTGCACCTTC.

The chain carries TRBV12-3 or TRBV12-4 and TRBJ2-7; 7 bases agree with TRBD1. The CDR3 loop spans 14 amino acids. J was trimmed by 1 base and V by 6 bases; bases with no gene match: 6. CDR3: CASRGWDRSYEQYF. The CDR3 bases are TGTGCCAGCAGGGGTTGGGACAGATCCTACGAGCAGTACTTC.

Remarks on this clonotype: Being one base from a much bigger clone, this may be a read error. This sequence joins TRBV20-1 and TRBJ1-2; tentatively, D is TRBD1 (6 bases). Germline CDR1 and CDR2: DFQATT and SNEGSKA (reference sequence). The germline V and J ends were trimmed by 6 bases and 4 bases, with 15 bases remaining between them. This CDR3 has 13 residues. This CDR3 is CSAGTPDCYGYTF. In DNA form, the CDR3 reads TGCAGTGCCGGGACACCAGATTGCTATGGCTACACCTTC.

With regard to this clonotype: Being one base from a much bigger clone, this may be a read error. CDR3 protein: CASSPGRGNTEAFF. The DNA of the CDR3 is TGTGCCAGCAGCCCGGGACGGGGGAACACTGAAGCTTTCTTT. J is TRBJ1-1 and V is TRBV12-3 or TRBV12-4; a weak D match, TRBD1 (5 bases). CDR3 length: 14 amino acids. V was shortened by 6 bases and J by 1 base, with 12 bases between the two germline ends.

The V and J genes are TRBV29-1 and TRBJ2-3; possible D gene TRBD2, 7 bases. This CDR3 has 13 residues. CDR1 is SQVTM and CDR2 is ANQGSEA in the germline V gene. Trimming stripped 7 bases from V and 5 bases from J, with 16 bases between. For the CDR3, the DNA is TGCAGCGCCGAGGGGGGGCCGGGAGATACGCAGTATTTT. This codes for CSAEGGPGDTQYF.

This clonotype has more than one count but fewer than ten. The chain links TRBV7-9 to TRBJ2-3; 8 positions agree with TRBD2. This CDR3 spans 17 amino acids. J was trimmed by 1 base and V by 2 bases; bases with no gene match: 8. Germline lookup yields CDR1 SEHNR and CDR2 FQNEAQ (reference sequence). CDR3 in amino acids: CASSLMGRGGGTDTQYF. In DNA, the CDR3 is TGTGCCAGCAGCTTAATGGGCCGGGGGGGCGGCACAGATACGCAGTATTTT.

With respect to this clonotype: This may come from a read error, since a much larger clone is one base off. No conserved phenylalanine or tryptophan is present at the end of the CDR3, so a read error is the likely explanation. The V and J genes are TRBV9 and TRBJ1-2, with D tentatively TRBD1 (6 bases). This CDR3 contains 15 residues. Germline CDR1 SGDLS, CDR2 YYNGEE. V lost 0 bases and J lost 0, with 9 bases in between. DNA for the CDR3: TGTGCCAGCAGCGTAGGATCAGGGGCTAACTATGGCTACACCTGC. Translating gives CASSVGSGANYGYTC.

The chain links TRBV28 to TRBJ2-5; D remains ambiguous. V lost 7 bases and J lost 11, with 14 bases in between. Germline V gene data show CDR1 as MDHEN and CDR2 as SYDVKM. The CDR3 extends over 11 amino acids. This CDR3 is CASNNTPEQYF. DNA of the CDR3: TGTGCCAGCAATAATACGCCGGAGCAGTACTTC.

V usage is TRBV18 and J usage is TRBJ1-2; 9 bases line up with TRBD1. The CDR3 length is 15 residues. Germline trimming cut 3 bases from V and 10 bases from J; bases unmatched to any gene: 12. The germline V gene has CDR1 KGHSH and CDR2 LQKENI. CDR3 sequence reads: CASSPRTGGNHDYTF. The CDR3 bases are TGTGCCAGCTCACCCCGAACAGGGGGCAACCATGACTACACCTTC.

In this sample, this clonotype turned up many times. The gene calls are TRBV7-8 and TRBJ2-3, with TRBD2 matching 12 bases. The junction had 5 bases not matched to a gene; V was cut back by 7 bases and J by 3 bases. In germline, CDR1 is SGHVS, CDR2 FQNEAQ. CDR3 size: 15 residues. CDR3 region: CASKRTSGATDTQYF. CDR3 coding DNA: TGTGCCAGCAAACGGACTAGCGGGGCGACAGATACGCAGTATTTT.

This clonotype was observed a few times. The chain uses TRBV21-1 and TRBJ1-6; the table's D call, TRBD1, has no DNA check behind it. TRBV21-1 is deemed a pseudogene. The CDR3 spans 18 residues. CDR3 residues: CASSKWLTGGVLGSPLHF. In DNA, the CDR3 is TGTGCCAGCAGCAAATGGTTAACAGGGGGCGTTTTAGGTTCACCCCTCCACTTT.

The CDR3 loop is CASSLAGVGELFF. The CDR3 DNA reads as TGCGCCAGCAGCTTGGCCGGGGTCGGGGAGCTGTTTTTT. The chain is built from TRBV5-1 and TRBJ2-2, with D perhaps TRBD2 (5 bases). The CDR3 has 13 residues. V was trimmed by 0 bases and J by 7 bases, leaving 7 bases between them. CDR1 and CDR2 from the germline V gene are SGHRS and YFSETQ. The entire variable domain, with the rest obtained from reference TRBV5-1 and TRBJ2-2, is as follows: KAGVTQTPRYLIKTRGQQVTLSCSPISGHRSVSWYQQTPGQGLQFLFEYFSETQRNKGNFPGRFSGRQFSNSRSEMNVSTLELGDSALYLCASSLAGVGELFFGEGSRLTVL.

About this clonotype: This sequence may be a read error, since a much larger clone differs from it by one base. The chain uses TRBV4-3 and TRBJ2-5; 7 bases line up with TRBD2. The ends lost 4 bases at V and 11 bases at J; junction bases unmatched: 19. CDR1 and CDR2 (germline): LGHNA, YSLEER. The CDR3 totals 16 residues. In nucleotides, the CDR3 is TGCGCCAGCAGCCCCTCGGCCAGCGGGGATTACAATGAGCAGTACTTC. Protein sequence: CASSPSASGDYNEQYF.

Regarding this clonotype: This may arise from a read error, as a much more abundant clone is one base away. J is TRBJ1-6 and V is TRBV10-3; 8 nucleotides match TRBD1. This CDR3 has 16 residues. Germline V CDR1 and CDR2: ENHRY, SYGVKD. The CDR3 loop is CAISESTGVDNSPRHF. The CDR3 bases are TGTGCCATCAGTGAGTCGACAGGGGTTGATAATTCACCCCGCCACTTT.

With respect to this clonotype: Its ends do not fully match the called genes, so a read error is possible. The chain carries TRBV6-2 or TRBV6-3 and TRBJ1-2, with a possible D match to TRBD1 (6 bases). The CDR3 loop spans 11 amino acids. Germline V gene sequence: CDR1 MNHEY, CDR2 SVGEGT. The CDR3 coding sequence is TGTGCCAGCAGTTACTCGGGGGGCTGCACCTTC. Its translation is CASSYSGGCTF.

This clonotype came up many times. The chain couples TRBV10-2 to TRBJ2-5; 12 nucleotides line up with TRBD2. Germline assignment: CDR1 WSHSY and CDR2 SAAADI. V lost 5 bases and J lost 2; bases outside the gene matches: 12. The CDR3 covers 18 residues. The CDR3 bases are TGCGCCAGCAGTCAAACCGGGACTAGCGGGCCCCTTCAAGAGACCCAGTACTTC. Translating it yields CASSQTGTSGPLQETQYF.